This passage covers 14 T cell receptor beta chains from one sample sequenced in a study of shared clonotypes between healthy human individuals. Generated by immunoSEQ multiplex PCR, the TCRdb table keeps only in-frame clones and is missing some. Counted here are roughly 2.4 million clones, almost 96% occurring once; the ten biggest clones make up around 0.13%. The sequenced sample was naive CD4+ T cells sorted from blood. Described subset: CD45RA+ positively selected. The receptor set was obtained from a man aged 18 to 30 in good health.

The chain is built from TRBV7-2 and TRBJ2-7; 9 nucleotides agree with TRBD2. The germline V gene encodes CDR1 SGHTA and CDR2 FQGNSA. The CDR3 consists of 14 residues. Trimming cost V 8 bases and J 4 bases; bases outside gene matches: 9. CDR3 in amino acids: CASGPQRGAYEQYF. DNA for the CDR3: TGTGCCAGCGGCCCGCAGCGGGGGGCTTACGAGCAGTACTTC.

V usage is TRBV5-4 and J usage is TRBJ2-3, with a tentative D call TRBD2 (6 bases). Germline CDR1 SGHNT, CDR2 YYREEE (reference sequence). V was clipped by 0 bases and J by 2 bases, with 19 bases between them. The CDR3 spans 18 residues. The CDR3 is CASSLAGGLGGSTDTQYF. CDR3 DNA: TGTGCCAGCAGCTTGGCCGGCGGGCTCGGGGGATCCACAGATACGCAGTATTTT. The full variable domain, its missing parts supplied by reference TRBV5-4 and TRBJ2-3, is ETGVTQSPTHLIKTRGQQVTLRCSSQSGHNTVSWYQQALGQGPQFIFQYYREEENGRGNFPPRFSGLQFPNYSSELNVNALELDDSALYLCASSLAGGLGGSTDTQYFGPGTRLTVL.

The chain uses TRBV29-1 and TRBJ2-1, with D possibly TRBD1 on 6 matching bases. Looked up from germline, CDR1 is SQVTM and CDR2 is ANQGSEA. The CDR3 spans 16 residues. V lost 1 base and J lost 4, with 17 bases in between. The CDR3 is CSVEVIDRFGYNEQFF. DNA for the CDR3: TGCAGCGTTGAAGTCATCGACAGGTTTGGATACAATGAGCAGTTCTTC.

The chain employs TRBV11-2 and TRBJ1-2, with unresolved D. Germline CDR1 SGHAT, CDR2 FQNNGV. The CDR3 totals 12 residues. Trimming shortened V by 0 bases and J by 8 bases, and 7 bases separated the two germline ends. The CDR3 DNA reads TGTGCCAGCAGCTTAGAGGCGAGAGGCTACACCTTC. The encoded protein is CASSLEARGYTF.

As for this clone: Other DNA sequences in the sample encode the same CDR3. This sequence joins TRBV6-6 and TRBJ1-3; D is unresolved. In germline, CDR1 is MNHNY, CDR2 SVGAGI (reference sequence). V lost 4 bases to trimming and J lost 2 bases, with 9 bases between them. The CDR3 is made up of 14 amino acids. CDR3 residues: CASSSGVPGNTIYF. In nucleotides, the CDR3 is TGTGCCAGCAGTTCGGGAGTCCCTGGAAACACCATATATTTT.

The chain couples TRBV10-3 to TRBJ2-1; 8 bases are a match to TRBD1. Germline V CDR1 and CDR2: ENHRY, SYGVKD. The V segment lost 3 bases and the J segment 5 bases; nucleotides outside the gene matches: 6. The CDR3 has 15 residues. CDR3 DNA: TGTGCCATCAGTGATTCAGACAGGGGCAACAATGAGCAGTTCTTC. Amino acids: CAISDSDRGNNEQFF.

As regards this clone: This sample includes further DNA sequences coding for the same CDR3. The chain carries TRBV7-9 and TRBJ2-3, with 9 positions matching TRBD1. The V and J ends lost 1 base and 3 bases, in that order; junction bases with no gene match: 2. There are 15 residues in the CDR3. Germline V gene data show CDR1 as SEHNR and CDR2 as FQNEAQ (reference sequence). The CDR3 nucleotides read TGTGCCAGCAGCTTAGGTGGACAGGGGACAGATACGCAGTATTTT. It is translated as CASSLGGQGTDTQYF.

In DNA, the CDR3 is TGTGCCAGCAGCTTGAGGGTTGGGAGGGTTGAAGCTTTCTTT. This translates into CASSLRVGRVEAFF. The J gene is TRBJ1-1, the V gene TRBV5-6; D is uncertain. Looked up from germline, CDR1 is SGHDT and CDR2 is YYEEEE. CDR3 length equals 14 residues. V was cut by 1 base and J by 7 bases, with 14 bases left in between.

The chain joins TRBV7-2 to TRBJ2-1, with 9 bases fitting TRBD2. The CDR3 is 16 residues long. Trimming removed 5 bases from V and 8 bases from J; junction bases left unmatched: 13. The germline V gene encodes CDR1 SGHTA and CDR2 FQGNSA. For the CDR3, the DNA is TGTGCCAGCAGCCCAGCAGCGGGAGGAGGAATGTATGAGCAGTTCTTC. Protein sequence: CASSPAAGGGMYEQFF.

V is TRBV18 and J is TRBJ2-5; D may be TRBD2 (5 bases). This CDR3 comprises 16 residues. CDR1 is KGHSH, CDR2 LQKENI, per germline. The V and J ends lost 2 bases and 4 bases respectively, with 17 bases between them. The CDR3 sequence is CASSPRVGDNGETQYF. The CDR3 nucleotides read TGTGCCAGCTCACCAAGAGTGGGAGATAATGGAGAGACCCAGTACTTC.

The CDR3 region has the DNA TGTGCCAGCAGCCAGGGCCAAGCTTTCTTT. It yields the protein CASSQGQAFF. V usage is TRBV11-2 and J usage is TRBJ1-1, with D possibly matching TRBD1 (5 bases). The germline gives CDR1 SGHAT, CDR2 FQNNGV. The ends were cut back, 5 bases at V and 9 bases at J, with 7 bases in the middle. The length of the CDR3 is 10 residues.

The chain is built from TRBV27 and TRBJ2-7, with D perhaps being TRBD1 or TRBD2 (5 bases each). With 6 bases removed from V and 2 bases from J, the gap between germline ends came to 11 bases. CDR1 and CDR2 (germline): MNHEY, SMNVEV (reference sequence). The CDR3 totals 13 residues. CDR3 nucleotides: TGTGCCAGCAGCCGGCTGGGGGCCTACGAGCAGTACTTC. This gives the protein CASSRLGAYEQYF.

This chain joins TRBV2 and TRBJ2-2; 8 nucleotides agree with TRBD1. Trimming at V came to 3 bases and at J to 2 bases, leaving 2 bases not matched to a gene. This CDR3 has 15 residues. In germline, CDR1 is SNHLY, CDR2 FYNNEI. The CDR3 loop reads CASSEDRVNTGELFF. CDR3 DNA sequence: TGTGCCAGCAGTGAGGACAGGGTAAACACCGGGGAGCTGTTTTTT. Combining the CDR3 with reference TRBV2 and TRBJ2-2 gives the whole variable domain EPEVTQTPSHQVTQMGQEVILRCVPISNHLYFYWYRQILGQKVEFLVSFYNNEISEKSEIFDDQFSVERPDGSNFTLKIRSTKLEDSAMYFCASSEDRVNTGELFFGEGSRLTVL.

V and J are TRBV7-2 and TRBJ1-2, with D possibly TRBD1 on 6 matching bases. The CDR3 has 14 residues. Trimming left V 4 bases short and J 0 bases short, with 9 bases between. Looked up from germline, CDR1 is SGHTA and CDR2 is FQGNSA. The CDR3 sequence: CASSSEGANYGYTF. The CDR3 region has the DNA TGTGCCAGCAGCTCCGAGGGGGCTAACTATGGCTACACCTTC.